What follows are 2 T cell receptor beta chains derived from one specimen sequenced in a study of blood T cell repertoires in COVID-19. Profiled with immunoSEQ multiplex PCR; TCRdb holds only in-frame clones, not every one. Among under 85,000 clones listed, around 83% were seen once. Source material: peripheral blood. The receptors stem from a man at least 80 years old with acute or convalescent COVID-19.

On this clone: At one end the junction does not follow the germline gene, possibly because of a read error. The CDR3 region is CASSLRDKYF. Here the CDR3 DNA reads TGTGCCAGCAGTCTCAGAGACAAGTATTTT. The J gene is TRBJ1-5, the V gene TRBV28, with D unresolved. The CDR3 sequence is 10 residues long. Germline V gene lookup returns CDR1 MDHEN and CDR2 SYDVKM.

The V call is TRBV10-3, the J call TRBJ1-1; D remains unclear. V was trimmed by 10 bases and J by 1 base, leaving 19 bases between them. The CDR3 is 15 residues long. Germline CDR1 and CDR2: ENHRY and SYGVKD. CDR3 nucleotide sequence: TGTGCCACCACGACAAGTACTAGCGGGAACACTGAAGCTTTCTTT. Its protein is CATTTSTSGNTEAFF.